The rows below give T cell receptor beta chains drawn from one sample of a study of T cell changes during pregnancy in multiple sclerosis. Sequencing used immunoSEQ multiplex PCR; TCRdb keeps in-frame clones, though not all of them. The sample contains about 32,000 clones, around nine tenths of which appear only once. Sequencing used CD8+ T cells from peripheral blood mononuclear cells, obtained in the first trimester of pregnancy. All receptors derive from a female donor with multiple sclerosis, enrolled in a pregnancy study. Each CDR3 is given with its conserved first and last residue. Fields, in order: clone size, V gene, D gene, CDR3 length, J gene, CDR3 protein, CDR3 DNA. The D gene is left open where the match is weak. Clone sizes are given selectively: once, few, many, or a class where the clone is expanded.

>NA|TRBV4-2|NA|15|TRBJ2-1
CASSQDPGSRNEQFF
TGTGCCAGCAGCCAAGATCCGGGGAGCAGGAACGAGCAGTTCTTC
>NA|TRBV7-9|NA|15|TRBJ1-5
CASSSAVGSNQPQHF
TGTGCCAGCAGCTCCGCGGTGGGTAGCAATCAGCCCCAGCATTTT
>NA|TRBV25-1|NA|13|TRBJ1-1
CATVDRLNTEAFF
TGTGCCACCGTGGACAGACTGAACACTGAAGCTTTCTTT
>NA|TRBV10-2|NA|15|TRBJ2-1
CASSDGRGWDNEQFF
TGCGCCAGCAGTGATGGTAGGGGGTGGGACAATGAGCAGTTCTTC
>NA|TRBV5-1|NA|16|TRBJ1-1
CASNLALGGLNTEAFF
TGCGCCAGCAACCTTGCACTGGGGGGGTTGAACACTGAAGCTTTCTTT
>NA|TRBV10-1|NA|17|TRBJ2-6
CASSESGLSSGANVLTF
TGCGCCAGCAGTGAGTCGGGGCTAAGCTCTGGGGCCAACGTCCTGACTTTC
>once|TRBV10-1|NA|11|TRBJ2-7
CASSDTGEQYF
TGCGCCAGCAGTGATACGGGCGAGCAGTACTTC
>NA|TRBV27|NA|13|TRBJ2-1
CASSLQGANEQFF
TGTGCCAGCAGTTTACAGGGCGCCAATGAGCAGTTCTTC
>NA|TRBV19|TRBD1|14|TRBJ1-2
CASSIGTDVYGYTF
TGTGCCAGTAGTATTGGGACAGACGTCTATGGCTACACCTTC
>NA|TRBV19|TRBD1|18|TRBJ1-4
CARVDRDVRSVGNEKLFF
TGTGCCAGAGTGGACAGGGACGTCCGTAGCGTGGGAAATGAAAAACTGTTTTTT
>NA|TRBV4-3|NA|14|TRBJ1-5
CASSQVAGNQPQHF
TGCGCCAGCAGCCAAGTGGCAGGAAATCAGCCCCAGCATTTT
>NA|TRBV27|TRBD2|17|TRBJ2-1
CASSASAGEYSYNEQFF
TGTGCCAGCAGTGCCTCGGCGGGGGAATACTCCTACAATGAGCAGTTCTTC
>NA|TRBV30|NA|13|TRBJ2-5
CAWLQKYQETQYF
TGTGCCTGGCTACAGAAGTACCAAGAGACCCAGTACTTC
>once|TRBV5-1|NA|15|TRBJ2-5
CASSLAQGLGETQYF
TGCGCCAGCAGCTTGGCTCAGGGTCTGGGGGAGACCCAGTACTTC
>NA|TRBV5-1|TRBD2|18|TRBJ2-1
CASSADGGWWKVRNEQFF
TGCGCCAGCAGCGCGGACGGGGGGTGGTGGAAAGTTAGGAATGAGCAGTTCTTC
>NA|TRBV4-1|TRBD2|15|TRBJ2-3
CASRVTYSGADTQYF
TGCGCCAGCAGAGTTACGTATAGCGGGGCAGATACGCAGTATTTT
>NA|TRBV4-3|NA|16|TRBJ2-7
CASSQDELAGSYEQYF
TGCGCCAGCAGCCAAGATGAACTAGCCGGCTCCTACGAGCAGTACTTC
>NA|TRBV28|TRBD2|18|TRBJ2-3
CASSLLSRPSGLADTQYF
TGTGCCAGCAGTTTATTGAGTCGGCCTAGCGGGCTCGCAGATACGCAGTATTTT
>NA|TRBV7-3|TRBD1|13|TRBJ2-2
CASRQQGEGELFF
TGTGCCAGCAGACAACAGGGGGAAGGGGAGCTGTTTTTT
>NA|TRBV5-6|NA|13|TRBJ1-1
CASGLESSTEAFF
TGTGCTAGCGGCTTGGAGTCTAGCACTGAAGCTTTCTTT
>NA|TRBV28|TRBD2|19|TRBJ2-7
CASSLIASGLAGEGDEQYF
TGTGCCAGCAGTCTTATAGCCTCGGGACTAGCGGGAGAAGGGGACGAGCAGTACTTC
>NA|TRBV19|NA|14|TRBJ1-2
CASSSQGLFYGYTF
TGTGCCAGTAGTAGCCAGGGGCTTTTTTATGGCTACACCTTC
>few|TRBV11-1|TRBD2|16|TRBJ2-2
CASSHGLAGDTGELFF
TGTGCCAGCAGCCACGGACTAGCGGGAGACACCGGGGAGCTGTTTTTT
>NA|TRBV4-1|TRBD1|13|TRBJ1-1
CASSPTGGTEAFF
TGCGCCAGCAGCCCGACAGGGGGGACTGAAGCTTTCTTT
>NA|TRBV4-2|TRBD2|16|TRBJ2-5
CASSQDREGLGETQYF
TGTGCCAGCAGCCAAGATCGGGAGGGCCTGGGGGAGACCCAGTACTTC
>NA|TRBV4-1|NA|13|TRBJ2-1
CASSQQPFSEQFF
TGCGCCAGCAGCCAACAACCCTTTAGTGAGCAGTTCTTC
>NA|TRBV6-6|NA|13|TRBJ1-2
CASRTDGNYGYTF
TGTGCCAGCAGGACAGACGGGAACTATGGCTACACCTTC
>NA|TRBV19|TRBD1|16|TRBJ2-1
CASSIDGTGLYNEQFF
TGTGCCAGTAGTATAGATGGGACAGGACTTTACAATGAGCAGTTCTTC
>NA|TRBV28|TRBD1|15|TRBJ1-1
CASSPSRGLSTEAFF
TGTGCCAGCAGTCCGTCCAGGGGGCTGAGCACTGAAGCTTTCTTT
>NA|TRBV7-2|TRBD2|18|TRBJ2-3
CASSFDVAGVVGTDTQYF
TGTGCCAGCAGCTTCGATGTAGCGGGAGTGGTGGGAACAGATACGCAGTATTTT
>NA|TRBV6-6|NA|15|TRBJ1-1
CASSYAGSMNTEAFF
TGTGCCAGCAGTTACGCGGGGTCGATGAACACTGAAGCTTTCTTT
>NA|TRBV7-9|NA|15|TRBJ1-4
CASSPPLRANEKLFF
TGTGCCAGCAGCCCCCCTCTCCGAGCTAATGAAAAACTGTTTTTT
>NA|TRBV4-1|NA|15|TRBJ1-2
CASSSHDSGGYGYTF
TGCGCCAGCAGCAGCCACGACAGTGGTGGCTATGGCTACACCTTC
>NA|TRBV11-2|NA|15|TRBJ2-5
CASSPLGEGVETQYF
TGTGCCAGCAGCCCCCTCGGGGAGGGGGTAGAGACCCAGTACTTC
>NA|TRBV5-1|TRBD1|17|TRBJ1-4
CASSYDYGQDLNEKLFF
TGCGCCAGCAGCTACGATTACGGACAGGACTTGAATGAAAAACTGTTTTTT
>NA|TRBV7-3|TRBD2|16|TRBJ2-5
CASSRAGGPIGETQYF
TGTGCCAGCAGCAGAGCGGGAGGGCCCATCGGTGAGACCCAGTACTTC
>NA|TRBV7-9|TRBD1|15|TRBJ1-1
CASSGGTRGRTEAFF
TGTGCCAGCAGCGGTGGAACCAGGGGGCGGACTGAAGCTTTCTTT
>NA|TRBV4-1|NA|18|TRBJ1-3
CASSQRGCRGICGNTIYF
TGCGCCAGCAGCCAACGGGGGTGTCGGGGGATTTGCGGAAACACCATATATTTT
>medium-sized|TRBV27|NA|12|TRBJ2-7
CASPIIAYEQYF
TGTGCCAGCCCTATCATAGCCTACGAGCAGTACTTC
>NA|TRBV7-9|TRBD1|15|TRBJ1-4
CASSLPGQGGEKLFF
TGTGCCAGCAGCTTACCGGGACAGGGTGGTGAAAAACTGTTTTTT
>NA|TRBV7-9|TRBD2|16|TRBJ2-1
CASSANSGSFYNEQFF
TGTGCCAGCAGCGCAAATAGCGGGAGCTTCTACAATGAGCAGTTCTTC
>NA|TRBV12-2|NA|20|TRBJ2-2
CASRLWRVDRERGGTGELFF
TGTGCAAGTCGCTTATGGAGGGTCGATCGGGAGCGAGGAGGCACCGGGGAGCTGTTTTTT
>NA|TRBV27|TRBD1|16|TRBJ2-7
CASSSTPGQGSYEQYF
TGTGCCAGCAGTTCAACCCCGGGACAGGGCTCCTACGAGCAGTACTTC
>NA|TRBV6-5|NA|13|TRBJ2-3
CASSGMVADTQYF
TGTGCCAGCAGCGGTATGGTTGCAGATACGCAGTATTTT
>NA|TRBV27|NA|15|TRBJ2-1
CASRISDPAVHEQFF
TGTGCCAGCAGAATTTCGGACCCAGCGGTACATGAGCAGTTCTTC
>NA|TRBV4-1|TRBD2|16|TRBJ2-7
CASSQDPSGRFYEQYF
TGCGCCAGCAGCCAAGATCCTAGCGGGAGGTTCTACGAGCAGTACTTC
>NA|TRBV28|TRBD1|14|TRBJ2-7
CASSRTGEGYEQYF
TGTGCCAGCAGTAGGACAGGGGAGGGCTACGAGCAGTACTTC
>NA|TRBV11-2|TRBD2|17|TRBJ2-1
CASSLAPGLAAYNEQFF
TGTGCCAGCAGCTTAGCTCCGGGACTAGCGGCCTACAATGAGCAGTTCTTC
>NA|TRBV7-3|TRBD2|15|TRBJ2-5
CASSWTSGLQETQYF
TGTGCCAGCAGCTGGACTAGCGGGCTCCAAGAGACCCAGTACTTC
>NA|TRBV27|TRBD2|18|TRBJ2-1
CASSQDWGPGLGVGEQFF
TGTGCCAGCAGTCAGGACTGGGGACCGGGACTAGGAGTTGGTGAGCAGTTCTTC
>once|TRBV4-1|NA|15|TRBJ1-1
CASSHPRGANTEAFF
TGCGCCAGCAGCCACCCCCGGGGGGCGAACACTGAAGCTTTCTTT
>once|TRBV5-5|NA|14|TRBJ2-5
CASSLERSQETQYF
TGTGCCAGCAGCTTGGAACGGTCCCAAGAGACCCAGTACTTC
>NA|TRBV29-1|NA|14|TRBJ2-3
CSVGLAGITDTQYF
TGCAGCGTTGGCTTGGCGGGAATCACAGATACGCAGTATTTT